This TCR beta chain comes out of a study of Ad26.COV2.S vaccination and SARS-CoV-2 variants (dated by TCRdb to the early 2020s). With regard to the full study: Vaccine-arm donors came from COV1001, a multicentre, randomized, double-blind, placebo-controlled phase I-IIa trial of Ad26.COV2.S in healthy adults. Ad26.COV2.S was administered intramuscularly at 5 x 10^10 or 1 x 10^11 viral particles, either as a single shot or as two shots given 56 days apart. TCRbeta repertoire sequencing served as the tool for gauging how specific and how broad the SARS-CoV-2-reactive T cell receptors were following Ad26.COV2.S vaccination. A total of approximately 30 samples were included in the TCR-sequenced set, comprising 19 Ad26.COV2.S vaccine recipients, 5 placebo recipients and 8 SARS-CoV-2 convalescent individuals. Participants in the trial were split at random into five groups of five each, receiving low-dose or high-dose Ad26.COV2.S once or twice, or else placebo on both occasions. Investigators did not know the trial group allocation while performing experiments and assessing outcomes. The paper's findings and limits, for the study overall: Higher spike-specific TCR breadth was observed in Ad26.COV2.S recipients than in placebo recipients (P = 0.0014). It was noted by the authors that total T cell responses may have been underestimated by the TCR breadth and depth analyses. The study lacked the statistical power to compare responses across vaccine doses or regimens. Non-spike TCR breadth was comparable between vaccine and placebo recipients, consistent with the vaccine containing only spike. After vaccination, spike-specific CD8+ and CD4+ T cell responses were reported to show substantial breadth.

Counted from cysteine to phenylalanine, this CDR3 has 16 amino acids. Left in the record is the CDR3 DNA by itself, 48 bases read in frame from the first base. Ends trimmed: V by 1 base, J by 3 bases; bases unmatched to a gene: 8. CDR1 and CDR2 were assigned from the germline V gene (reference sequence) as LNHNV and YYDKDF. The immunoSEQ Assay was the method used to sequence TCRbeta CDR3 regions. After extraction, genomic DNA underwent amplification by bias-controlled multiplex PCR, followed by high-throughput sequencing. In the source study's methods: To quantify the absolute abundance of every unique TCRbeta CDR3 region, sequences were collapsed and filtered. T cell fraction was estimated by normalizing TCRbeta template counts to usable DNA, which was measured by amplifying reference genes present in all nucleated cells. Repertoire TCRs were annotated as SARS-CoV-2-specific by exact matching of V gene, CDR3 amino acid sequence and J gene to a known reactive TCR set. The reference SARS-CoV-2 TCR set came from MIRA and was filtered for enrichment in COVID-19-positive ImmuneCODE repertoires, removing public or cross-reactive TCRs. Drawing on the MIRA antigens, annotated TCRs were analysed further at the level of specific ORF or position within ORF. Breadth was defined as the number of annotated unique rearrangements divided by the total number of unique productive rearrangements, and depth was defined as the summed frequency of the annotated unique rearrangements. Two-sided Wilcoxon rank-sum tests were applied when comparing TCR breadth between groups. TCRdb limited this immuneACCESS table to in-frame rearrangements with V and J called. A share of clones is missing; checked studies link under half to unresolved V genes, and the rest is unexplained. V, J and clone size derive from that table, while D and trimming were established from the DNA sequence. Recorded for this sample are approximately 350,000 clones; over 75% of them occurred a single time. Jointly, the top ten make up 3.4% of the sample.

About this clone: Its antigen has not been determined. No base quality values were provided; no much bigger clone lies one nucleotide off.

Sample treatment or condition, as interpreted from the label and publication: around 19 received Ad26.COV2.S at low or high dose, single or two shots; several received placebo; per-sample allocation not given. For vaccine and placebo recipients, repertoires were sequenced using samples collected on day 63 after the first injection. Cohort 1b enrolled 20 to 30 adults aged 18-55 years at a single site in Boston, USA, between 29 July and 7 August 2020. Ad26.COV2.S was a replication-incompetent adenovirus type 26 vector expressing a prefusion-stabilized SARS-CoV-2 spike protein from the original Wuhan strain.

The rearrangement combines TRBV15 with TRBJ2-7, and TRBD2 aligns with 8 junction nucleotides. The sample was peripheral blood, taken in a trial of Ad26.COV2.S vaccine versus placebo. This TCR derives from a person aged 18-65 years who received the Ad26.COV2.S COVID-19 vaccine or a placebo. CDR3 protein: CATSRGIRAGGYEQYF. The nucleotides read TGTGCCACCAGCAGAGGCATCAGGGCGGGGGGCTACGAGCAGTACTTC.